Presented here are 2 T cell receptor beta chains from one specimen sequenced in a study of blood T cell repertoires in COVID-19. Sequencing was performed with immunoSEQ multiplex PCR; in TCRdb, only in-frame clones are kept and a portion is missing. Seen here are roughly 400,000 clones, over 75% observed once, and the top ten hold approximately 1.5%. Sample: PBMCs or T cells enriched from blood (not recorded which). These receptors were obtained from a woman between 18 and 30 years old who had been exposed to COVID-19.

V is TRBV2 and J is TRBJ1-5; 8 nucleotides line up with TRBD1. CDR1 SNHLY and CDR2 FYNNEI come from the germline V gene. V lost 6 bases, J lost 3 bases, and 4 bases stayed unmatched. This CDR3 spans 14 amino acids. The CDR3 coding sequence is TGTGCCAGCAGGGGGGACAGGAACAATCAGCCCCAGCATTTT. Its protein product is CASRGDRNNQPQHF.

The gene calls are TRBV11-1 and TRBJ2-5; 7 nucleotides line up with TRBD2. V lost 1 base, J lost 1 base, and 6 bases stayed unmatched. There are 16 residues in the CDR3. Germline assignment: CDR1 SGHAT and CDR2 FQDESV (reference sequence). The CDR3 DNA sequence: TGTGCCAGCAGCTTAGGGCGGGGGAGCCTCCAAGAGACCCAGTACTTC. Translated: CASSLGRGSLQETQYF.